This is a list of T cell receptor beta chains from one sample in a study of T cells in tumors after PD-1 blockade. Here immunoSEQ multiplex PCR was the method, and the copy in TCRdb shows in-frame clones only, minus some. The table shows roughly 50,000 clones, with about four fifths occurring only once. The material sequenced was PBMCs, taken before anti-PD-1 treatment. These receptors were obtained from a human donor with basal cell carcinoma. The CDR3 runs from the conserved cysteine through the conserved F or W. Fields, in order: D gene, clone size, V gene, J gene, CDR3 protein, CDR3 DNA. The D gene is left open where the match is weak. Not all rows give a size; the values are once, few, many and, for expanded clones, a class.

.	.	TRBV21-1	TRBJ2-7	CASSPPRDREASGNEQYF	TGTGCCAGCAGCCCGCCCCGGGACAGGGAGGCTAGTGGGAACGAGCAGTACTTC
TRBD1	.	TRBV2	TRBJ2-4	CASSAGTGTAKNIQYF	TGTGCCAGCAGTGCCGGGACAGGGACTGCCAAAAACATTCAGTACTTC
TRBD1	.	TRBV3-1/TRBV3-2	TRBJ1-1	CASSHSGGTEAFF	TGTGCCAGCAGCCACTCAGGGGGCACTGAAGCTTTCTTT
.	.	TRBV5-4	TRBJ1-1	CASSTRGGNTEAFF	TGTGCCAGCAGCACCCGGGGGGGCAACACTGAAGCTTTCTTT
TRBD1	.	TRBV28	TRBJ1-1	CATRQGGRMNTEAFF	TGTGCCACCAGACAGGGAGGTCGTATGAACACTGAAGCTTTCTTT
.	medium-sized	TRBV28	TRBJ1-2	CATSGGGPPLYGYTF	TGTGCCACCTCTGGTGGGGGCCCCCCTCTCTATGGCTACACCTTC
.	.	TRBV29-1	TRBJ2-1	CSVGQWYGSYNEQFF	TGCAGCGTCGGGCAGTGGTACGGCTCCTACAATGAGCAGTTCTTC
TRBD1	.	TRBV7-8	TRBJ1-2	CASGTRGTYGYTF	TGTGCCAGCGGCACCAGGGGGACCTATGGCTACACCTTC
.	.	TRBV15	TRBJ1-6	CATSRVTGTAGSPLHF	TGTGCCACCAGCAGAGTAACCGGGACGGCAGGCTCACCCCTCCACTTT
.	medium-sized	TRBV10-3	TRBJ2-7	CAISESMGGTTNEQYF	TGTGCCATCAGTGAGTCGATGGGTGGGACAACGAACGAGCAGTACTTC
.	.	TRBV19	TRBJ2-5	CASSIAQFQETQYF	TGTGCCAGTAGTATAGCGCAGTTCCAAGAGACCCAGTACTTC
TRBD1	.	TRBV27	TRBJ1-6	CASSTGTGVGSPLHF	TGTGCCAGCAGTACCGGGACAGGGGTAGGTTCACCCCTCCACTTT
.	.	TRBV12-3/TRBV12-4	TRBJ2-3	CASSRTIDTQYF	TGTGCCAGCAGCCGGACCATAGATACGCAGTATTTT
.	few	TRBV7-8	TRBJ1-6	CASSLGTVGSPLHF	TGTGCCAGCAGCTTAGGGACGGTGGGTTCACCCCTCCACTTT
.	.	TRBV18	TRBJ1-2	CASSPASSNYGYTF	TGTGCCAGCTCACCGGCTTCCAGCAACTATGGCTACACCTTC
.	.	TRBV7-9	TRBJ1-1	CASSLAGLNTEAFF	TGTGCCAGCAGCTTAGCGGGTTTGAACACTGAAGCTTTCTTT
TRBD1	.	TRBV28	TRBJ1-3	CASSRDSRGNTIYF	TGTGCCAGCAGCCGGGACAGCCGAGGAAACACCATATATTTT
.	.	TRBV28	TRBJ2-7	CASGSGGGPSYEQYF	TGTGCCAGCGGGTCCGGGGGCGGGCCCTCCTACGAGCAGTACTTC
.	.	TRBV3-1/TRBV3-2	TRBJ1-1	CASSQVPSRVRAFF	TGTGCCAGCAGCCAAGTTCCCAGTCGGGTTCGAGCTTTCTTT
TRBD1	.	TRBV10-3	TRBJ1-3	CAISERQGAGNTIYF	TGTGCCATCAGTGAAAGGCAGGGGGCTGGAAACACCATATATTTT
.	.	TRBV28	TRBJ2-7	CASSSPQGPLTYEQYF	TGTGCCAGCAGTTCGCCACAGGGACCCTTAACCTACGAGCAGTACTTC
.	.	TRBV12-3/TRBV12-4	TRBJ1-2	CASSLGGGVGYTF	TGTGCCAGCAGTTTAGGCGGTGGGGTTGGCTACACCTTC
.	once	TRBV6-5	TRBJ2-3	CASLMAGVSTDTQYF	TGTGCCAGCTTAATGGCAGGGGTGAGCACAGATACGCAGTATTTT
.	.	TRBV18	TRBJ2-7	CASSPDGTRDEQYF	TGTGCCAGCTCACCAGACGGGACTCGTGACGAGCAGTACTTC